The 29 T cell receptor beta chains given below trace back to one sample, sequenced in a study of read filtering for tumor transcriptome and immune sequencing. This library used about 360 ng RNA and molecular barcoded adaptors spanning alpha/delta and beta/gamma chains. TCRdb passed the reads through MiXCR, listing each CDR3 protein once. The table shows some 40,000 distinct CDR3 sequences, with 13% to 15% occurring only once. Input material: a population of CD138-negative cells sorted from bone marrow. These receptors were taken from a donor at least 40 years old with multiple myeloma.

The gene calls are TRBV2 and TRBJ2-5, with 8 bases matching TRBD1. Germline V gives CDR1 SNHLY, CDR2 FYNNEI. The V and J ends lost 5 bases and 6 bases, in that order; junction bases with no gene match: 11. This CDR3 has 15 residues. The CDR3 DNA sequence: TGTGCCAGCAGTTCCCGGACAGGGAAAGAAAAGACCCAGTACTTC. Translating it yields CASSSRTGKEKTQYF. Full variable domain (rest looked up from reference TRBV2 and TRBJ2-5): EPEVTQTPSHQVTQMGQEVILRCVPISNHLYFYWYRQILGQKVEFLVSFYNNEISEKSEIFDDQFSVERPDGSNFTLKIRSTKLEDSAMYFCASSSRTGKEKTQYFGPGTRLLVL.

This rearrangement joins TRBV7-2 to TRBJ2-7, with D uncertain. Between the trimmed V and J ends, which lost 0 bases and 6 bases, there was a span of 15 bases. There are 15 residues in the CDR3. Per the germline V gene, CDR1 is SGHTA and CDR2 is FQGNSA. The CDR3 reads CASSLASQDPCEQYF. The CDR3 bases are TGTGCCAGCAGCTTAGCGTCTCAGGACCCCTGCGAGCAGTACTTC.

This clonotype was detected many times. Since a much larger clone is just one base distant, this may be a read error. The chain uses TRBV11-2 and TRBJ1-1; D uncertain. The CDR3 totals 14 residues. In germline, CDR1 is SGHAT, CDR2 FQNNGV. This CDR3 is CASSLWRLNTVAFF. Here the CDR3 DNA reads TGTGCCAGCAGCCTGTGGAGATTGAACACTGTAGCTTTCTTT.

In this sample, this clonotype turned up many times. The gene calls are TRBV11-3 and TRBJ1-4; D may be TRBD1 (5 bases). The germline V gene has CDR1 SGHNT and CDR2 YENEEA. There are 13 residues in the CDR3. The V gene lost 4 bases and the J gene lost 7 bases, with 10 bases spanning the gap. This CDR3 reads CASSSRQPEKLFF. CDR3 nucleotides: TGTGCCAGCAGCTCAAGACAGCCTGAAAAACTGTTTTTT.

This clonotype was picked up many times. The rearrangement joins TRBV30 to TRBJ2-2; a possible D gene is TRBD2 (6 bases). CDR3 length: 13 residues. The V gene's germline CDR1 is GTSNPN and CDR2 SVGIG (reference sequence). V lost 0 bases and J lost 4, with 6 bases in between. The CDR3 is CAWSVSGTGELFF. The DNA of the CDR3 is TGTGCCTGGAGTGTTAGCGGCACCGGGGAGCTGTTTTTT. Filled out from reference TRBV30 and TRBJ2-2, the complete variable domain reads SQTIHQWPATLVQPVGSPLSLECTVEGTSNPNLYWYRQAAGRGLQLLFYSVGIGQISSEVPQNLSASRPQDRQFILSSKKLLLSDSGFYLCAWSVSGTGELFFGEGSRLTVL.

In its sample, this clonotype was seen many times. The CDR3 DNA is TGTGCCAGCTCACCATTCCGGGACAGGGGGCCTAACACTGAAGCTTTCTTT. Its translation is CASSPFRDRGPNTEAFF. V usage is TRBV18 and J usage is TRBJ1-1; 12 nucleotides match TRBD1. Germline assignment: CDR1 KGHSH and CDR2 LQKENI. V lost 2 bases and J lost 2; bases outside the gene matches: 6. The CDR3 length is 17 residues. The variable domain in full, completed from reference TRBV18 and TRBJ1-1, reads NAGVMQNPRHLVRRRGQEARLRCSPMKGHSHVYWYRQLPEEGLKFMVYLQKENIIDESGMPKERFSAEFPKEGPSILRIQQVVRGDSAAYFCASSPFRDRGPNTEAFFGQGTRLTVV.

This clonotype was seen more than once but under ten times. The rearrangement uses TRBV5-1 and TRBJ1-5; D not resolved. The ends were cut back, 1 base at V and 5 bases at J, with 13 bases in the middle. In germline, CDR1 is SGHRS, CDR2 YFSETQ. The CDR3 length is 15 residues. DNA for the CDR3: TGCGCCAGCAGCTTGCTGGGGTTTCGGGATCAGCCCCAGCATTTT. It translates to CASSLLGFRDQPQHF.

In this sample, this clonotype turned up a few times. The V call is TRBV5-4, the J call TRBJ2-7, with D possibly being TRBD1 (5 bases). This CDR3 spans 13 amino acids. Germline values: CDR1 SGHNT, CDR2 YYREEE (reference sequence). V was pared by 4 bases and J by 1 base, with 9 bases between. The CDR3: CASSPQGSYEQYF. CDR3 nucleotide sequence: TGTGCCAGCAGCCCCCAGGGATCCTACGAGCAGTACTTC.

In its sample, this clonotype was seen many times. J is TRBJ2-5 and V is TRBV5-1; possibly TRBD1 or TRBD2 for D (6 bases each). Trimming removed 3 bases from V and 5 bases from J, with 11 bases in between. The CDR3 runs to 13 residues. Germline CDR1 reads SGHRS; CDR2 reads YFSETQ. CDR3: CASSSGALETQYF. The CDR3 region has the DNA TGCGCCAGCAGCTCGGGGGCACTGGAGACCCAGTACTTC.

In its sample, this clonotype is medium-sized. The J gene is TRBJ1-6, the V gene TRBV3-1; D unclear. V lost 1 base to trimming and J lost 5 bases, with 3 bases between them. Looked up from germline, CDR1 is LGHDT and CDR2 is YNNKEL (reference sequence). This CDR3 contains 13 residues. CDR3 sequence: CASSQVDNSPLHF. The CDR3 DNA is TGTGCCAGCAGCCAAGTGGATAATTCACCCCTCCACTTT.

There are many counts of this clonotype. V and J are TRBV7-2 and TRBJ2-2, with TRBD2 as a possible D gene (6 bases). There are 16 residues in the CDR3. CDR1 and CDR2 from the germline V gene are SGHTA and FQGNSA. Trimming took 5 bases from V and 8 from J, leaving 21 bases between them. CDR3 amino acids: CASSAGTFFDVGELFF. The CDR3 DNA is TGTGCCAGCAGCGCCGGGACTTTTTTTGACGTTGGGGAGCTGTTTTTT.

Many counts were recorded for this clonotype. V usage is TRBV20-1 and J usage is TRBJ1-5, with TRBD1 matching 9 bases. The CDR3 totals 14 residues. The V gene end was trimmed by 5 bases and the J gene end by 5 bases; junction bases not matched to a gene: 7. CDR1 is DFQATT, CDR2 SNEGSKA, per germline (reference sequence). The CDR3 DNA is TGCAGTGCTCTACAGGGGGCGAGGGATCAGCCCCAGCATTTT. Translating gives CSALQGARDQPQHF.

Points on this clonotype: One end of the junction is discordant with germline, which a read error may explain. The V and J genes are TRBV20-1 and TRBJ2-3, with a possible D match to TRBD1 (6 bases). The CDR3 extends over 13 amino acids. Germline CDR1 reads DFQATT; CDR2 reads SNEGSKA (reference sequence). DNA of the CDR3: TGCAGCCTCCGGACAGACTACCCAGACACGCAGTATTTT. It yields the protein CSLRTDYPDTQYF.

This clonotype was detected many times. The chain uses TRBV3-1 and TRBJ2-4; TRBD2 is a possible D gene (5 bases). In germline, CDR1 is LGHDT, CDR2 YNNKEL (reference sequence). Trimming removed 0 bases at V and 0 bases at J, with 9 bases between. CDR3 length: 16 residues. CDR3 sequence: CASSQESGLAKNIQYF. The CDR3 DNA reads as TGTGCCAGCAGCCAAGAATCTGGACTAGCCAAAAACATTCAGTACTTC.

The CDR3 protein is CDTTLGPSNTEAFF. The CDR3, as DNA: TGCGACACCACCTTGGGGCCATCTAACACTGAAGCTTTCTTT. This rearrangement joins TRBV5-1 to TRBJ1-1; possible D gene TRBD1, 5 bases. The CDR3 is made up of 14 amino acids. Per the germline V gene, CDR1 is SGHRS and CDR2 is YFSETQ.

This clonotype was detected ten times or more. The DNA for the CDR3 is TGTGCCAGCAGTTTAATTGGGACTCCGGATAACACCGGGGAGCTGTTTTTT. Translated: CASSLIGTPDNTGELFF. The chain recombines TRBV27 with TRBJ2-2; TRBD2 might be the D (6 bases). Trimming shortened V by 2 bases and J by 2 bases, and 15 bases separated the two germline ends. Germline loops: CDR1 MNHEY, CDR2 SMNVEV (reference sequence). This CDR3 region has 17 residues.

Points on this clonotype: A read error may explain this, as a much larger clone is one base away. V usage is TRBV11-2 and J usage is TRBJ2-2, with 8 bases lining up with TRBD2. Unmatched junction bases numbered 10, after V lost 8 bases and J lost 5 bases. CDR1 and CDR2 from the germline V gene are SGHAT and FQNNGV. There are 15 residues in the CDR3. CDR3 sequence reads: CASGGRTAGTGELFF. The CDR3 DNA reads as TGTGCCAGCGGCGGGAGGACGGCGGGTACCGGGGAGCTGTTTTTT.

This clonotype occurred many times. This rearrangement joins TRBV25-1 to TRBJ2-3, with TRBD2 matching 8 bases. V lost 6 bases to trimming and J lost 8 bases; unmatched junction nucleotides: 19. The germline V gene has CDR1 MGHDK and CDR2 SYGVNS. This CDR3 comprises 17 residues. Here the CDR3 DNA reads TGTGCCAGCAGCAGCTATAGTAGCGGGGCCCGATTTGGTACGCAGTATTTT. Translating it yields CASSSYSSGARFGTQYF.

This clonotype was seen a few times. At one of its ends the junction is not consistent with the germline gene, which may arise from a read error. In DNA, the CDR3 is TGTGCCAGCAGAGTCCAAGGGGACGACGAAAAGCTGGTTTTT. Residues: CASRVQGDDEKLVF. V is TRBV12-3 or TRBV12-4 and J is TRBJ1-4; D possibly corresponds to TRBD1 (5 bases). This CDR3 has 14 residues.

This clonotype was recorded at least ten times. This sequence joins TRBV3-1 and TRBJ1-1; D unresolved. The CDR3 totals 14 residues. V was shortened by 9 bases and J by 1 base, with 15 bases between the two germline ends. Germline assignment: CDR1 LGHDT and CDR2 YNNKEL (reference sequence). CDR3 protein: CASSASDKNTEAFF. In DNA, the CDR3 is TGTGCCAGTTCCGCGTCAGACAAGAACACTGAAGCTTTCTTT.

At least ten counts were recorded for this clonotype. V usage is TRBV20-1 and J usage is TRBJ2-3; a weak D match, TRBD2 (6 bases). The ends were cut back, 1 base at V and 7 bases at J, with 9 bases in the middle. This CDR3 spans 12 amino acids. Germline V gives CDR1 DFQATT, CDR2 SNEGSKA (reference sequence). In nucleotides, the CDR3 is TGCAGTGCTAGAGGGACTATCAATACGCAGTATTTT. Translating it yields CSARGTINTQYF.

This clonotype has at least ten counts. The genes are TRBV29-1 and TRBJ1-1, with 7 bases lining up with TRBD1. Germline CDR1 is SQVTM and CDR2 is ANQGSEA. The CDR3 runs 11 residues. The trim removed 7 bases at V and 6 bases at J, leaving 5 bases unmatched. This CDR3 is CSATGESEAFF. CDR3 sequence (DNA): TGCAGCGCCACAGGGGAATCTGAAGCTTTCTTT.

This clonotype is judged medium-sized. The chain is built from TRBV5-4 and TRBJ2-4; D unresolved. Germline CDR1 and CDR2: SGHNT and YYREEE (reference sequence). This CDR3 is 14 amino acids long. V was clipped by 5 bases and J by 0 bases, with 9 bases between them. CDR3: CASSSGVAKNIQYF. Here the CDR3 DNA reads TGTGCCAGCAGTTCTGGGGTAGCCAAAAACATTCAGTACTTC.

The table lists this clonotype with a few counts. The chain has TRBV6-4 and TRBJ1-2, with D unclear. Germline V CDR1 and CDR2: MRHNA, SNTAGT. Trimming left V 6 bases short and J 3 bases short, with 11 bases between. The CDR3 contains 13 residues. In DNA, the CDR3 is TGTGCCAGCAGCGTAAATGGAGACTATGGCTACACCTTC. Translating gives CASSVNGDYGYTF.

This clonotype was counted many times. The chain uses TRBV2 and TRBJ2-1, with D possibly being TRBD1 (6 bases). CDR3 length equals 13 residues. V was clipped by 4 bases and J by 12 bases, with 16 bases between them. Looked up from germline, CDR1 is SNHLY and CDR2 is FYNNEI. The CDR3 loop is CASSAGDNSGQFF. Written as DNA, the CDR3 is TGTGCCAGCAGTGCTGGGGACAACTCGGGGCAGTTCTTC.

The table lists this clonotype with many counts. The chain links TRBV7-8 to TRBJ1-5; 11 bases agree with TRBD1. The CDR3 sequence is 16 residues long. Germline V gene lookup returns CDR1 SGHVS and CDR2 FQNEAQ. V was pared by 2 bases and J by 7 bases, with 7 bases of the junction left unmatched. Here the CDR3 reads CASSLSRTGGRQPQHF. As DNA, the CDR3 is TGTGCCAGCAGCTTATCCCGGACAGGGGGCCGGCAGCCCCAGCATTTT. The variable domain in full, with the rest retrieved from reference TRBV7-8 and TRBJ1-5, is GAGVSQSPRYKVAKRGQDVALRCDPISGHVSLFWYQQALGQGPEFLTYFQNEAQLDKSGLPSDRFFAERPEGSVSTLKIQRTQQEDSAVYLCASSLSRTGGRQPQHFGDGTRLSIL.

In its sample, this clonotype was seen many times. The chain recombines TRBV28 with TRBJ1-2, with D perhaps matching TRBD1 (5 bases). The germline V and J ends were trimmed by 7 bases and 8 bases, with 17 bases remaining between them. There are 13 residues in the CDR3. The germline gives CDR1 MDHEN, CDR2 SYDVKM. The CDR3 sequence is CASTTGGARGYTF. The DNA of the CDR3 is TGTGCCAGCACCACAGGAGGGGCGCGAGGCTACACCTTC.

This clonotype occurred many times. The gene calls are TRBV28 and TRBJ2-7, with TRBD1 matching over 8 bases. The germline CDR1 and CDR2 sequences are MDHEN and SYDVKM. The CDR3 is made up of 15 amino acids. V lost 6 bases and J lost 3; bases outside the gene matches: 10. The CDR3 loop reads CASSPWTGTDYEQYF. The DNA of the CDR3 is TGTGCCAGCAGCCCCTGGACAGGGACGGACTACGAGCAGTACTTC.

This clonotype was seen repeatedly, ten times or more. V and J are TRBV6-2 or TRBV6-3 and TRBJ2-5, with 8 bases lining up with TRBD2. This CDR3 has 15 residues. Germline V CDR1 and CDR2: MNHEY, SVGEGT. J gave up 4 bases and V 7 bases, and 11 bases lay outside the gene matches. CDR3 residues: CASTGLANLGETQYF. CDR3 nucleotide sequence: TGTGCCAGCACAGGACTAGCTAACCTGGGAGAGACCCAGTACTTC.